This TCR beta chain derives from a study of early T cells in non-severe SARS-CoV-2 infection. Overall study: The authors sequenced bulk RNA from unsorted whole blood, leaving chains unpaired. Study conclusions and caveats: VDJdb-based annotation leaned toward anti-spike CD8 responses and missed private and CD4 specificities.

cDNA molecules, individually, were tagged with unique molecular identifiers. A single record per CDR3 protein comes from TCRdb applying MiXCR to the 5' RACE reads. The sample has 62,000 or so distinct CDR3 sequences; less than 9.5% are singletons. Germline V gives CDR1 MGHRA, CDR2 YSYEKL. The trim removed 2 bases at V and 3 bases at J, leaving 6 bases unmatched. This CDR3 contains 15 residues. This clonotype was picked up a small number of times. Its antigen is as yet unknown. The V call is TRBV4-1, the J call TRBJ2-7; TRBD1 matches at 8 bases. The TCR originated in an adult who was a healthcare worker with PCR-confirmed SARS-CoV-2 infection or an uninfected control (not recorded which). The source material was whole blood, sampled at baseline. CDR3 in amino acids: CASSQSWTGSYEQYF. The CDR3 coding sequence is TGCGCCAGCAGCCAAAGTTGGACAGGGAGCTACGAGCAGTACTTC.